Listed here is a single T cell receptor (beta chain). These data come from a study of T cells in women clearing cervical HPV infection. Some clones are missing from TCRdb's copy, which holds only in-frame ones; the method was immunoSEQ multiplex PCR. This sample's table reports under 20,000 clones. The material sequenced was blood buffy coat. This TCR was recovered from a woman between 18 and 75 years old with a cervical HPV16 infection that either progressed to CIN3+ or cleared (not recorded which).

CDR3 residues: CASRTTAVTNEKLFF. The DNA read from the CDR3 is TGTGCCAGCAGGACGACAGCCGTAACTAATGAAAAA. The V gene is TRBV7-9, the J gene TRBJ1-4; D perhaps matches TRBD1 (5 bases). The CDR3 end is not reached by the read, which stops 3 residues before it; the germline J gene fills it in. Germline CDR1 is SEHNR and CDR2 is FQNEAQ (reference sequence). V was trimmed by 6 bases and J by 1 base, leaving 12 bases between them. The length of the CDR3 is 15 residues. Together with reference TRBV7-9 and TRBJ1-4, the CDR3 gives the full variable domain: DTGVSQNPRHKITKRGQNVTFRCDPISEHNRLYWYRQTLGQGPEFLTYFQNEAQLEKSRLLSDRFSAERPKGSFSTLEIQRTEQGDSAMYLCASRTTAVTNEKLFFGSGTQLSVL.